This TCR beta chain is drawn from a study of T cells after yellow fever vaccination. Overall study: When fractions had low cell numbers, they were prepared with SMART-Seq v4 Ultra Low Input. General observations from the study: A small proportion of clonotypes was detected in both the CD4 and CD8 compartments. A faster peak, day 5 versus 15, was reached by the weaker secondary response. Subsequent to the booster, the majority of primary-vaccination clones reappeared (around 95% CD4, about 90% CD8).

Germline assignment: CDR1 LGHNA and CDR2 YNFKEQ. The CDR3 has 18 amino acids. Germline trimming cut 3 bases from V and 5 bases from J; bases unmatched to any gene: 16. MiXCR, run by TCRdb on the 5' RACE reads, gives a single entry per CDR3 protein. The data hold nearly 550,000 distinct CDR3 sequences, with over 15% observed a single time. For this clonotype: The antigen is undetermined.

This TCR was sampled from a man under 40 who received the YFV17D yellow fever vaccine. The sample consisted of PBMCs, taken 15 days after the yellow fever booster vaccination. The rearrangement joins TRBV4-2 to TRBJ2-5, with TRBD1 identical over 9 bases. In DNA, the CDR3 is TGTGCCAGCAGCCACGGAACAGGGGGCTCGAAGGGAGAGGAGACCCAGTACTTC. Its protein is CASSHGTGGSKGEETQYF.